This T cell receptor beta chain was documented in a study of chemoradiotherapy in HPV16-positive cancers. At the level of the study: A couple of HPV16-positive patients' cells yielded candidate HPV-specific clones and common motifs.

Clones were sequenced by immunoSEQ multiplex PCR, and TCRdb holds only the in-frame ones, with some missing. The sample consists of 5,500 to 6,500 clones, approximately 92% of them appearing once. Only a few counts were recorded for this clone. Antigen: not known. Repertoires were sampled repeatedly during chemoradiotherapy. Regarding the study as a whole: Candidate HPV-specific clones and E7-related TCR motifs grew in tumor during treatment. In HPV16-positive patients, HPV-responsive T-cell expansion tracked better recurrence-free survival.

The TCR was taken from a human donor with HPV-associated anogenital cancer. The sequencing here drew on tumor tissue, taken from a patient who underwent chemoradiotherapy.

The CDR3 nucleotides read TGTGCCAGCAGCACAGGACAGGGCGTAGGCACTGAAGCTTTCTTT. This encodes CASSTGQGVGTEAFF. The chain employs TRBV7-8 and TRBJ1-1, with 8 bases aligning to TRBD1. Germline trimming cut 5 bases from V and 4 bases from J; bases unmatched to any gene: 9. The length of the CDR3 is 15 residues. Germline values: CDR1 SGHVS, CDR2 FQNEAQ.